This T cell receptor (beta chain) comes out of a study of blood T cell repertoires in COVID-19. Germline lookup yields CDR1 GTSNPN and CDR2 SVGIG (reference sequence). V dropped 0 bases and J dropped 8; count of bases not matched to a gene: 1. The CDR3 contains 12 residues. Regarding this clone: At the DNA level, this CDR3 is encoded by other sequences in the same sample as well.

Followed longitudinally, the Seattle patients had been enrolled during active infection. Sequencing was performed with immunoSEQ multiplex PCR; in TCRdb, only in-frame clones are kept and a portion is missing. The table has 250,000 to 400,000 clones, 90% seen once; the top ten hold less than 3%. The sequenced sample was peripheral blood. This receptor was identified in a woman in her twenties or thirties with COVID-19, enrolled during active disease. The chain employs TRBV30 and TRBJ1-2; 9 bases line up with TRBD1. CDR3 loop: CAWSVGQGGYTF. Here the CDR3 DNA reads TGTGCCTGGAGTGTGGGACAGGGAGGCTACACCTTC.